This is a list of T cell receptor beta chains from one sample in a study of T cells after yellow fever vaccination. Each CDR3 protein gets one entry after TCRdb re-called the 5' RACE reads with MiXCR. Among under 300,000 distinct CDR3 sequences, 6.9% were seen once, and the ten largest hold approximately 0.85%. The source was CD4+ T cells sorted from PBMCs, collected 15 days after the yellow fever booster vaccination. The receptors come from a man aged 30-40 years who received the YFV17D yellow fever vaccine. Both conserved end residues are part of each CDR3. D genes are given only for firm matches. Size is omitted from some rows. Given values are once, few, many or a class for expanded clones.

j_call: TRBJ2-7; clone_size: many; v_call: TRBV5-1; d_call: TRBD2; cdr3_nt: TGCGCCAGCAGCCCAAGCGGGAACTACGAGCAGTACTTC; cdr3_aa: CASSPSGNYEQYF
j_call: TRBJ2-7; clone_size: -; v_call: TRBV20-1; d_call: TRBD2; cdr3_nt: TGCAGTGCACAGCCGGGACTAGCGGGAGGGTATGAGCAGTACTTC; cdr3_aa: CSAQPGLAGGYEQYF
j_call: TRBJ1-5; clone_size: many; v_call: TRBV7-2; d_call: -; cdr3_nt: TGTGCCAGCAGCTTAGATGGGGGAGGGCAGCCCCAGCATTTT; cdr3_aa: CASSLDGGGQPQHF
j_call: TRBJ2-1; clone_size: many; v_call: TRBV5-1; d_call: -; cdr3_nt: TGCGCCAGCAGCTCCGGATCAAGCTCCTACAATGAGCAGTTCTTC; cdr3_aa: CASSSGSSSYNEQFF
j_call: TRBJ2-1; clone_size: -; v_call: TRBV20-1; d_call: TRBD2; cdr3_nt: TGCAGTGCCCAGCGGGGGAGGGACAATGAGCAGTTCTTC; cdr3_aa: CSAQRGRDNEQFF
j_call: TRBJ2-3; clone_size: few; v_call: TRBV7-2; d_call: TRBD2; cdr3_nt: TGTGCCAGCAGCCAAAATCGACTAGCGGATAATACGCAGTATTTT; cdr3_aa: CASSQNRLADNTQYF
j_call: TRBJ1-4; clone_size: -; v_call: TRBV19; d_call: -; cdr3_nt: TGTGCCAGTAGTATCGACACTAATGAAAAACTGTTTTTT; cdr3_aa: CASSIDTNEKLFF
j_call: TRBJ2-3; clone_size: many; v_call: TRBV7-3; d_call: -; cdr3_nt: TGTGCCAGCACCCAGGGGCGGGACACAGATACGCAGTATTTT; cdr3_aa: CASTQGRDTDTQYF
j_call: TRBJ2-2; clone_size: -; v_call: TRBV19; d_call: -; cdr3_nt: TGTGCCAGTAGTTTAGCGTCAGGGTGGCCCGGGGAGCTGTTTTTT; cdr3_aa: CASSLASGWPGELFF
j_call: TRBJ2-3; clone_size: few; v_call: TRBV6-1; d_call: TRBD2; cdr3_nt: TGTGCCAGCAGCCAGCGGGAGTTGACGACGCAGTATTTT; cdr3_aa: CASSQRELTTQYF
j_call: TRBJ1-1; clone_size: few; v_call: TRBV18; d_call: -; cdr3_nt: TGTGCCAGCTCACCACCAGGATCCACTGAAGCTTTCTTT; cdr3_aa: CASSPPGSTEAFF
j_call: TRBJ1-4; clone_size: many; v_call: TRBV20-1; d_call: -; cdr3_nt: TGCAGTGCTAGCCGCCAGGCTGGTGAAAAACTGTTTTTT; cdr3_aa: CSASRQAGEKLFF
j_call: TRBJ1-1; clone_size: -; v_call: TRBV12-3/TRBV12-4; d_call: -; cdr3_nt: TGTGCCAGCAGTTTAGGTCTGGGGGGACCGAACACTGAAGCTTTCTTT; cdr3_aa: CASSLGLGGPNTEAFF
j_call: TRBJ2-7; clone_size: -; v_call: TRBV7-2; d_call: TRBD2; cdr3_nt: TGTGCCAGCAGCCTTAGCGGGGGATACTCCTACGAGCAGTACTTC; cdr3_aa: CASSLSGGYSYEQYF
j_call: TRBJ2-5; clone_size: few; v_call: TRBV6-1; d_call: -; cdr3_nt: TGTGCCAGCAGCAAGGGACCCCGAGAGACCCAGTACTTC; cdr3_aa: CASSKGPRETQYF
j_call: TRBJ2-3; clone_size: few; v_call: TRBV27; d_call: -; cdr3_nt: TGTGCCAGCAGCAACAGGCATGGTGGGAGAGATACGCAGTATTTT; cdr3_aa: CASSNRHGGRDTQYF
j_call: TRBJ2-3; clone_size: -; v_call: TRBV11-2; d_call: TRBD2; cdr3_nt: TGTGCCAGCAGCCTACGGACTAGCGGGGGGCTGGGCACAGATACGCAGTATTTT; cdr3_aa: CASSLRTSGGLGTDTQYF
j_call: TRBJ2-5; clone_size: many; v_call: TRBV7-9; d_call: TRBD2; cdr3_nt: TGTGCCAGCAGCTTTTGGACTAGCGGGAGAGAGACCCAGTACTTC; cdr3_aa: CASSFWTSGRETQYF
j_call: TRBJ2-1; clone_size: -; v_call: TRBV7-3; d_call: TRBD2; cdr3_nt: TGTGCCAGCAGCTTAATCGCGGGAGGCAACTACAATGAGCAGTTCTTC; cdr3_aa: CASSLIAGGNYNEQFF
j_call: TRBJ1-1; clone_size: few; v_call: TRBV20-1; d_call: TRBD1; cdr3_nt: TGCAGTGCTAGTCCCCCGGGCACAGGGGGAGCTTTCTTT; cdr3_aa: CSASPPGTGGAFF
j_call: TRBJ2-3; clone_size: many; v_call: TRBV5-1; d_call: -; cdr3_nt: TGCGCCAGCAGGCTAGGGCAGGCCACTAGCACAGATACGCAGTATTTT; cdr3_aa: CASRLGQATSTDTQYF
j_call: TRBJ2-3; clone_size: -; v_call: TRBV5-1; d_call: -; cdr3_nt: TGCGCCAGCAGCCCTGGCCGGGGGTGGGACACAGATACGCAGTATTTT; cdr3_aa: CASSPGRGWDTDTQYF
j_call: TRBJ1-1; clone_size: -; v_call: TRBV20-1; d_call: -; cdr3_nt: TGCAGTGCTACTCGGGGGCTTGAAGCTTTCTTT; cdr3_aa: CSATRGLEAFF
j_call: TRBJ2-2; clone_size: many; v_call: TRBV25-1; d_call: -; cdr3_nt: TGTGCCAGCAGTGAGCACCGGGGAACACCGAAGCTGTTTTTT; cdr3_aa: CASSEHRGTPKLFF
j_call: TRBJ2-6; clone_size: few; v_call: TRBV12-3/TRBV12-4; d_call: -; cdr3_nt: TGTGCCAGCATTCATAGCTCTGGGGCCAACGTCCTGACTTTC; cdr3_aa: CASIHSSGANVLTF
j_call: TRBJ2-6; clone_size: few; v_call: TRBV28; d_call: -; cdr3_nt: TGTGCCAGCGGGGGCAGTCCGAGCTCTGGGGCCAACGTCCTGACTTTC; cdr3_aa: CASGGSPSSGANVLTF
j_call: TRBJ2-3; clone_size: -; v_call: TRBV10-3; d_call: -; cdr3_nt: TGTGCCATCAGTGATATGAGCATAGATACGCAGTATTTT; cdr3_aa: CAISDMSIDTQYF
j_call: TRBJ2-1; clone_size: few; v_call: TRBV25-1; d_call: TRBD2; cdr3_nt: TGTGCCAGCACCGACGGGACTAGTCTCCCCCATGAGCAGTTCTTC; cdr3_aa: CASTDGTSLPHEQFF
j_call: TRBJ2-3; clone_size: few; v_call: TRBV20-1; d_call: TRBD2; cdr3_nt: TGCAGTGCTAGAGGGAGACTAGCGGGAGGGCCGGCAGATACGCAGTATTTT; cdr3_aa: CSARGRLAGGPADTQYF
j_call: TRBJ2-3; clone_size: -; v_call: TRBV20-1; d_call: TRBD2; cdr3_nt: TGCAGTGCTAGGACTAGCGGGGGCACAGATACGCAGTATTTT; cdr3_aa: CSARTSGGTDTQYF
j_call: TRBJ1-1; clone_size: -; v_call: TRBV25-1; d_call: -; cdr3_nt: TGTGCCAGCAGCCCACAGTTCATGAACACTGAAGCTTTCTTT; cdr3_aa: CASSPQFMNTEAFF
j_call: TRBJ1-5; clone_size: -; v_call: TRBV19; d_call: TRBD1; cdr3_nt: TGTGCCAGTACCGGACAGGGCAGACAGCCCCAGCATTTT; cdr3_aa: CASTGQGRQPQHF
j_call: TRBJ2-2; clone_size: -; v_call: TRBV7-9; d_call: TRBD2; cdr3_nt: TGTGCCAGCAGCCTGGGGCTAGCGGCCGGGGAGCTGTTTTTT; cdr3_aa: CASSLGLAAGELFF
j_call: TRBJ2-1; clone_size: few; v_call: TRBV7-2; d_call: -; cdr3_nt: TGTGCCAGCACCAAGCTAGTCGGGGGCGCGGAGTTCTTC; cdr3_aa: CASTKLVGGAEFF
j_call: TRBJ2-7; clone_size: -; v_call: TRBV19; d_call: TRBD2; cdr3_nt: TGTGCCAGTAGTGAGGCCTCAGCGGGGAAAAGGGAGCAGTACTTC; cdr3_aa: CASSEASAGKREQYF
j_call: TRBJ2-1; clone_size: -; v_call: TRBV5-1; d_call: -; cdr3_nt: TGCGCCATCAGCCCCGGTTTGGGGAGTGAGCAGTTCTTC; cdr3_aa: CAISPGLGSEQFF
j_call: TRBJ1-2; clone_size: few; v_call: TRBV4-3; d_call: TRBD1; cdr3_nt: TGCGCCAGCAGCCATGCCGGACAGGGAAGGGGTGGCTACACCTTC; cdr3_aa: CASSHAGQGRGGYTF
j_call: TRBJ2-1; clone_size: few; v_call: TRBV27; d_call: TRBD2; cdr3_nt: TGTGCCAGCCAAACTAGCGGGAGGTGGAATGAGCAGTTCTTC; cdr3_aa: CASQTSGRWNEQFF
j_call: TRBJ2-5; clone_size: few; v_call: TRBV7-8; d_call: TRBD2; cdr3_nt: TGTGCCAGCAGCTGGCCACTAGCGGGAGTCTCCGAGACCCAGTACTTC; cdr3_aa: CASSWPLAGVSETQYF
j_call: TRBJ2-7; clone_size: many; v_call: TRBV29-1; d_call: -; cdr3_nt: TGCAGCGGGGGGTTGTTGGCCGAGCAGTACTTC; cdr3_aa: CSGGLLAEQYF
j_call: TRBJ2-7; clone_size: many; v_call: TRBV30; d_call: TRBD2; cdr3_nt: TGTGCCTGGAGAGCATTGGTCGGGACTAGCCTCTACGAGCAGTACTTC; cdr3_aa: CAWRALVGTSLYEQYF
j_call: TRBJ2-6; clone_size: many; v_call: TRBV5-1; d_call: -; cdr3_nt: TGCGCCAGCAGGGATTCTGGGGCCAACGTCCTGACTTTC; cdr3_aa: CASRDSGANVLTF
j_call: TRBJ1-5; clone_size: -; v_call: TRBV20-1; d_call: -; cdr3_nt: TGCAGTGCTAGCGACCGGGGATGGCAGCCCCAGCATTTT; cdr3_aa: CSASDRGWQPQHF
j_call: TRBJ2-7; clone_size: few; v_call: TRBV4-3; d_call: -; cdr3_nt: TGCGCCAGCAGACGAGCGACAGCATCTAGCTACGAGCAGTACTTC; cdr3_aa: CASRRATASSYEQYF
j_call: TRBJ2-1; clone_size: -; v_call: TRBV6-2/TRBV6-3; d_call: -; cdr3_nt: TGTGCCAGCAGCCAACAGGGTACAACCTACAATGAGCAGTTCTTC; cdr3_aa: CASSQQGTTYNEQFF
j_call: TRBJ2-5; clone_size: -; v_call: TRBV5-1; d_call: TRBD2; cdr3_nt: TGCGCCAGCAGCTTGGGACCAGCGGGAGGGATAGAGACCCAGTACTTC; cdr3_aa: CASSLGPAGGIETQYF